The sample holds many counts of the clone carrying this TCR beta chain. CDR1 is SEHNR, CDR2 FQNEAQ, per germline (reference sequence). V lost 4 bases and J lost 6, with 13 bases in between. This CDR3 spans 14 amino acids. This sample was included in a study of blood T cell repertoires in COVID-19. Background on the study: Whether acute or convalescent, the COVID-19 samples came from the United States, Italy and Spain. Nucleic acid was either cDNA or gDNA, and it came from T cells, B-cell-depleted T cells, or PBMCs.

Authors' analysis steps: Amplified reference gene primers provided the basis for estimating nucleated cell counts. Sequencing used immunoSEQ multiplex PCR; TCRdb keeps in-frame clones, though not all of them. The DNA was the basis for D and trimming; V, J and clone size are from that table. The data contain about 110,000 clones, around four fifths of them singletons. The rearrangement joins TRBV7-9 to TRBJ1-5; a possible D gene is TRBD1 (5 bases). The clonotype originates from a woman in her 70s with acute or convalescent COVID-19. Sequenced input: peripheral blood. The CDR3 region is CASSSEQGAQPQHF. The CDR3 coding sequence is TGTGCCAGCAGCTCCGAGCAGGGCGCTCAGCCCCAGCATTTT. The entire variable domain, with the rest obtained from reference TRBV7-9 and TRBJ1-5, is as follows: DTGVSQNPRHKITKRGQNVTFRCDPISEHNRLYWYRQTLGQGPEFLTYFQNEAQLEKSRLLSDRFSAERPKGSFSTLEIQRTEQGDSAMYLCASSSEQGAQPQHFGDGTRLSIL.